This T cell receptor (beta chain) derives from a study of cytomegalovirus exposure and HLA in healthy donors. The donors were healthy bone marrow donors. The PCR ran on 60 Vbeta and 13 Jbeta primers. Method: immunoSEQ multiplex PCR; TCRdb's copy keeps in-frame clones and lacks some. The data show 100,000 to 150,000 clones, more than 60% seen once. The CDR3 is 12 amino acids. Germline V gene data show CDR1 as LNHDA and CDR2 as SQIVND (reference sequence). V was shortened by 6 bases and J by 8 bases, with 10 bases between the two germline ends. This clone has just a few counts. This TCR derives from a woman under 30 in good health and CMV-seronegative. The chain employs TRBV19 and TRBJ1-4; D unclear. Sequenced input: PBMCs. The CDR3 DNA reads TGTGCCAGTAGGGCGCCAGGCGAAAAACTGTTTTTT. It yields the protein CASRAPGEKLFF.